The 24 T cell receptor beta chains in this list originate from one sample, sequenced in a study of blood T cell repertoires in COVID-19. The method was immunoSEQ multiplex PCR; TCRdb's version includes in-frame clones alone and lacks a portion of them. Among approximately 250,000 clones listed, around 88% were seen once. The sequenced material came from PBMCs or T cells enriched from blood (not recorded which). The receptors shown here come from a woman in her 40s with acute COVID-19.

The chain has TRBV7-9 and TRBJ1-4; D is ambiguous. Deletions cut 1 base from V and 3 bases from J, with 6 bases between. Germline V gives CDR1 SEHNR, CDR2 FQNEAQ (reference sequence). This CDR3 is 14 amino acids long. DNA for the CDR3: TGTGCCAGCAGCTTAGACAGACCTAATGAAAAACTGTTTTTT. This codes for CASSLDRPNEKLFF. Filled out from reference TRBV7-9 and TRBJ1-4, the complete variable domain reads DTGVSQNPRHKITKRGQNVTFRCDPISEHNRLYWYRQTLGQGPEFLTYFQNEAQLEKSRLLSDRFSAERPKGSFSTLEIQRTEQGDSAMYLCASSLDRPNEKLFFGSGTQLSVL.

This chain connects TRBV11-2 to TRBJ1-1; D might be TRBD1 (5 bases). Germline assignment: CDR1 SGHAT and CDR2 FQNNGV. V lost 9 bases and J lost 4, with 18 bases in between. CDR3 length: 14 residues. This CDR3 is CASQETGGVTEAFF. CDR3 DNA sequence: TGTGCCAGTCAAGAGACGGGGGGAGTCACTGAAGCTTTCTTT.

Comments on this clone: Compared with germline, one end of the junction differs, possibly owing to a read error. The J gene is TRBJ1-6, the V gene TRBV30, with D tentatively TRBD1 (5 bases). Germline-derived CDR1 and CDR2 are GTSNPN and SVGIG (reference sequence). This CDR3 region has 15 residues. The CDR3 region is CASPTALSSNSPLHF. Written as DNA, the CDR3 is TGTGCCTCCCCGACAGCCCTGTCCTCTAATTCACCCCTCCACTTT.

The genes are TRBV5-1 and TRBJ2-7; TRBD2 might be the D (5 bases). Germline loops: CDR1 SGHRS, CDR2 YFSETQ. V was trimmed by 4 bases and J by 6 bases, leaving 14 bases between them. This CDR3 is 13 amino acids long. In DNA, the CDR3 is TGCGCCAGCAGCGCTGAGGGTAGCCGCGAGCAGTACGTC. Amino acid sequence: CASSAEGSREQYV.

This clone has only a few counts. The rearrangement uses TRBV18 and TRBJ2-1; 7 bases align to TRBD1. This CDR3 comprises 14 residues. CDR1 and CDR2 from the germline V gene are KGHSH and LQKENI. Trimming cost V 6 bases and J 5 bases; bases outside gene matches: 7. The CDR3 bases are TGTGCCAGCTCTAGGACAGGAAACAACAATGAGCAGTTCTTC. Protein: CASSRTGNNNEQFF. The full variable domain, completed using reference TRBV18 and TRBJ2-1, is NAGVMQNPRHLVRRRGQEARLRCSPMKGHSHVYWYRQLPEEGLKFMVYLQKENIIDESGMPKERFSAEFPKEGPSILRIQQVVRGDSAAYFCASSRTGNNNEQFFGPGTRLTVL.

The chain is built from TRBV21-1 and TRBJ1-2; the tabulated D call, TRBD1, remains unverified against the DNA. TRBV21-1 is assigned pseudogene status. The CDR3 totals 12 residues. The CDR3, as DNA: TGTGCCAGCAGCGTCCCAATCCGGGACAGGCACTTC. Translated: CASSVPIRDRHF.

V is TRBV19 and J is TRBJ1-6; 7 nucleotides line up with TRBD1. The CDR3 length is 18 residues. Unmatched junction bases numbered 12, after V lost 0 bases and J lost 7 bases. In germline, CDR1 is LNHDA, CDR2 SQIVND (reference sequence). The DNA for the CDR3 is TGTGCCAGTAGTATAGATTCAAGGGTCGGGACAGTGAATTCACCCCTCCACTTT. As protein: CASSIDSRVGTVNSPLHF.

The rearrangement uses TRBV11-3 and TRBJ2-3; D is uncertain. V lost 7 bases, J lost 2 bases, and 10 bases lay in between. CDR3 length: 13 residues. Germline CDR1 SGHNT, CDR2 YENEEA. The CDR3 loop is CASNGRYTDTQYF. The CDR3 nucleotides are TGTGCCAGCAACGGCAGGTACACAGATACGCAGTATTTT.

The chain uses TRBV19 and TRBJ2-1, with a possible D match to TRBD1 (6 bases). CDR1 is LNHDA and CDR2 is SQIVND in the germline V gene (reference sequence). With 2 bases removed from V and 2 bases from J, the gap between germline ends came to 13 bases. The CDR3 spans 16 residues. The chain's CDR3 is CASSIRPAGAYNEQFF. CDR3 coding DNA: TGTGCCAGTAGTATACGGCCGGCAGGGGCCTACAATGAGCAGTTCTTC.

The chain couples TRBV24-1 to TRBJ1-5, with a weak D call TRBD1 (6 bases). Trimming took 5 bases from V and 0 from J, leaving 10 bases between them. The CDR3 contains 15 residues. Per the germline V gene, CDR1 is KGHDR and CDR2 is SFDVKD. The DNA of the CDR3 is TGTGCCACCAGTGGGGGACAATCTAGCAATCAGCCCCAGCATTTT. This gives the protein CATSGGQSSNQPQHF.

The CDR3 DNA reads TGTGCCAGCAGGCGACAGGGGGTGGAAAAACTGTTTTTT. It encodes CASRRQGVEKLFF. This sequence joins TRBV6-6 and TRBJ1-4; 9 bases agree with TRBD1. Germline-derived CDR1 and CDR2 are MNHNY and SVGAGI (reference sequence). The V segment lost 6 bases and the J segment 8 bases; nucleotides outside the gene matches: 4. The CDR3 is made up of 13 amino acids.

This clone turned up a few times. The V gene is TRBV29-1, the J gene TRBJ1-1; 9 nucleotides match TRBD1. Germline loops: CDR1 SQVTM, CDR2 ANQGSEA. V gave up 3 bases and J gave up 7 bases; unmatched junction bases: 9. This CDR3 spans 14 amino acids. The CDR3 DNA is TGCAGCGTTGATTGGGGACAGGGTTTCGTTGAAGCTTTCTTT. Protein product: CSVDWGQGFVEAFF.

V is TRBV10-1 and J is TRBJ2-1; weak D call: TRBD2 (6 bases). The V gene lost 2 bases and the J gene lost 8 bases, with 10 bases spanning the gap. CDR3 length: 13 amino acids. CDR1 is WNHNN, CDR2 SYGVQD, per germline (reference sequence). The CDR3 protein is CASSEGPSDEQFF. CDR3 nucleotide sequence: TGCGCCAGCAGTGAGGGGCCTAGCGATGAGCAGTTCTTC.

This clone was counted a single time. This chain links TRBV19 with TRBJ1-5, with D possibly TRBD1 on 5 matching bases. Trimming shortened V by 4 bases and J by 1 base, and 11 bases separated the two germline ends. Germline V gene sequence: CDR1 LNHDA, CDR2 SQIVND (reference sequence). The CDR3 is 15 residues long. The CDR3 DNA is TGTGCCAGTAGTACAGGGTCTAGGAGCAATCAGCCCCAGCATTTT. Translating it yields CASSTGSRSNQPQHF.

The CDR3 region is CASSFTGTRAEQFF. The CDR3, as DNA: TGTGCCAGCAGCTTCACCGGGACTAGGGCTGAGCAGTTCTTC. V is TRBV11-2 and J is TRBJ2-1; 8 positions agree with TRBD2. The germline V gene has CDR1 SGHAT and CDR2 FQNNGV. The CDR3 runs to 14 residues. With V trimmed by 3 bases and J by 9 bases, 7 bases remained unmatched.

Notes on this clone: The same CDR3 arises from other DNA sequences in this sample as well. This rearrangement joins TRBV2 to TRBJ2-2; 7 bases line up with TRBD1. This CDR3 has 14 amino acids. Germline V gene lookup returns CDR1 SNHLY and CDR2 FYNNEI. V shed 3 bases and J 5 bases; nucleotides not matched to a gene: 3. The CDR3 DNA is TGTGCCAGCAGTGACAGGGGGAGAACCGGGGAGCTGTTTTTT. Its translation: CASSDRGRTGELFF.

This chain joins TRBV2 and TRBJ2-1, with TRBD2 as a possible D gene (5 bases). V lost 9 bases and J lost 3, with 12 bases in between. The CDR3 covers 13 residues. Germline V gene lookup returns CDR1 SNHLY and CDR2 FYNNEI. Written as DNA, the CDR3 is TGTGCCAGTTACCTCCGGGACTACAATGAGCAGTTCTTC. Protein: CASYLRDYNEQFF.

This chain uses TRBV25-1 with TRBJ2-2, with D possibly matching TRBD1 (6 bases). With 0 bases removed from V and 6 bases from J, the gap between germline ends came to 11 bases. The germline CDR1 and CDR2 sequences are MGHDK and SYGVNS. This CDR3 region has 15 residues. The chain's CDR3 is CASSEYPGVAGELFF. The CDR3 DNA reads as TGTGCCAGCAGTGAATACCCAGGGGTGGCCGGGGAGCTGTTTTTT.

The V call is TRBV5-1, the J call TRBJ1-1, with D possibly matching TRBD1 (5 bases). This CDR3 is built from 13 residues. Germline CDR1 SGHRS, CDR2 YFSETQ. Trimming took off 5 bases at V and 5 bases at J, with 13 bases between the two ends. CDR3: CASSWQGKTEAFF. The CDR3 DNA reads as TGCGCCAGCAGTTGGCAGGGTAAGACTGAAGCTTTCTTT.

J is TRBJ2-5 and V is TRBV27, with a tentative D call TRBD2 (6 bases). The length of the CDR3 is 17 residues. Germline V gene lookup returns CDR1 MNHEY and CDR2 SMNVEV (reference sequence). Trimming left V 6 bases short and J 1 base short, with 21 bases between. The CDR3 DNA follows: TGTGCCAGCAGCGGGTTTTGGGGTAGCGGTAGCCAAGAGACCCAGTACTTC. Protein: CASSGFWGSGSQETQYF.

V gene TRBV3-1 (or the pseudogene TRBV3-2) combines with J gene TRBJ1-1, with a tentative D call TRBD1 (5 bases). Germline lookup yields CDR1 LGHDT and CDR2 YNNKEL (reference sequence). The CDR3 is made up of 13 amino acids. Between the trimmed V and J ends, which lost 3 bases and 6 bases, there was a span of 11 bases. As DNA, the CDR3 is TGTGCCAGCAGCCACAACGGGGGGTCTGAAGCTTTCTTT. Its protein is CASSHNGGSEAFF.

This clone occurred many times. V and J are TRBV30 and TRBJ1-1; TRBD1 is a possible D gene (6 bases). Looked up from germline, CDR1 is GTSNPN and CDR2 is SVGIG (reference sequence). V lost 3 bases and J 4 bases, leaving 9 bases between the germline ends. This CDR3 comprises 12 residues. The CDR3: CAWRLRGTEAFF. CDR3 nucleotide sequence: TGTGCCTGGAGGCTCAGGGGCACTGAAGCTTTCTTT.

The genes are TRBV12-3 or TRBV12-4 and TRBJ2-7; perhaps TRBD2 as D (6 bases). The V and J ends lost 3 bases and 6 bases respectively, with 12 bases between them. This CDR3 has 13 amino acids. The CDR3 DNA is TGTGCCAGCAGTTTCGCGGGGCTGATCGAGCAGTACTTC. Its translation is CASSFAGLIEQYF.

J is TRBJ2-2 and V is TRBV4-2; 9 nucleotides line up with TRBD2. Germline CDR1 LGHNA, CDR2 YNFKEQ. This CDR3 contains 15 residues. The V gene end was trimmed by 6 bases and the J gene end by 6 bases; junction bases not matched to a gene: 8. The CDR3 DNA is TGTGCCAGCAGTACGAGCGGGGGGAGGGCCGGGGAGCTGTTTTTT. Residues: CASSTSGGRAGELFF.